These 9 T cell receptor beta chains share one sample of origin, sequenced in a study of cytomegalovirus exposure and HLA in healthy donors. With 60 Vbeta and 13 Jbeta primers, the PCR was carried out. Profiled with immunoSEQ multiplex PCR; TCRdb holds only in-frame clones, not every one. The sample has hundreds of thousands of clones, approximately 88% seen once; the top ten hold roughly 0.66%. The sequenced material came from PBMCs. These receptor sequences come from a boy aged 2 to 10 in good health and CMV-seronegative.

In its sample, this clone was seen a few times. This sequence joins TRBV5-1 and TRBJ1-6, with no clear D. The CDR3 spans 14 residues. Germline CDR1 reads SGHRS; CDR2 reads YFSETQ. The V gene lost 1 base and the J gene lost 7 bases, with 9 bases spanning the gap. The CDR3 DNA follows: TGCGCCAGCAGCTTGAATCCGGGGAATTCACCCCTCCACTTT. Translating gives CASSLNPGNSPLHF.

V usage is TRBV5-1 and J usage is TRBJ2-5, with D possibly matching TRBD1 (5 bases). Trimming removed 4 bases from V and 3 bases from J, with 10 bases in between. In germline, CDR1 is SGHRS, CDR2 YFSETQ. The CDR3 covers 13 residues. The CDR3 protein is CASSPDSEETQYF. The CDR3 DNA is TGCGCCAGCAGCCCCGACAGCGAAGAGACCCAGTACTTC.

The chain has TRBV5-1 and TRBJ2-3; weak D call: TRBD2 (6 bases). The germline CDR1 and CDR2 sequences are SGHRS and YFSETQ. The CDR3 has 14 amino acids. The germline V and J ends were trimmed by 4 bases and 2 bases, with 11 bases remaining between them. CDR3: CASSAGTNTDTQYF. The CDR3 nucleotides read TGCGCCAGCAGCGCGGGGACGAACACAGATACGCAGTATTTT.

This chain connects TRBV5-1 to TRBJ2-2; 8 nucleotides agree with TRBD2. Germline assignment: CDR1 SGHRS and CDR2 YFSETQ. J gave up 3 bases and V 2 bases, and 3 bases lay outside the gene matches. The CDR3 sequence is 15 residues long. The CDR3 reads CASSFTSGHTGELFF. CDR3 bases: TGCGCCAGCAGCTTCACTAGCGGACACACCGGGGAGCTGTTTTTT.

The V gene is TRBV27, the J gene TRBJ2-7; 11 bases match TRBD2. CDR1 is MNHEY and CDR2 is SMNVEV in the germline V gene (reference sequence). J gave up 3 bases and V 4 bases, and 5 bases lay outside the gene matches. The CDR3 has 15 amino acids. CDR3 protein: CASSWAGLADYEQYF. DNA for the CDR3: TGTGCCAGCAGTTGGGCGGGACTAGCGGACTACGAGCAGTACTTC.

The chain has TRBV6-5 and TRBJ2-7; D gene ambiguous. This CDR3 spans 13 amino acids. The germline gives CDR1 MNHEY, CDR2 SVGAGI. V lost 2 bases, J lost 3 bases, and 8 bases lay in between. For the CDR3, the DNA is TGTGCCAGCAGTTACCCGCCAGGCTACGAGCAGTACTTC. Amino acid sequence: CASSYPPGYEQYF.

This chain uses TRBV19 with TRBJ1-1; D not resolved. Germline CDR1 reads LNHDA; CDR2 reads SQIVND (reference sequence). Trimming took 9 bases from V and 11 from J, leaving 13 bases between them. The CDR3 runs to 10 residues. CDR3 sequence: CASGERKAFF. Written as DNA, the CDR3 is TGTGCCAGCGGCGAGCGGAAGGCTTTCTTT.

This CDR3 is CASGSRLDTQYF. The CDR3 DNA follows: TGTGCCAGCGGTTCTAGGTTGGATACGCAGTATTTT. The V and J genes are TRBV11-2 and TRBJ2-3; no definite D call. Germline V gene sequence: CDR1 SGHAT, CDR2 FQNNGV. There are 12 residues in the CDR3. Trimming removed 8 bases at V and 6 bases at J, with 12 bases between.

The chain couples TRBV30 to TRBJ1-1, with D possibly TRBD1 on 6 matching bases. CDR3 length: 11 amino acids. The ends were cut back, 8 bases at V and 0 bases at J, with 7 bases in the middle. Germline CDR1 GTSNPN, CDR2 SVGIG (reference sequence). CDR3 amino acids: CAGQMNTEAFF. As DNA, the CDR3 is TGTGCCGGACAGATGAACACTGAAGCTTTCTTT.